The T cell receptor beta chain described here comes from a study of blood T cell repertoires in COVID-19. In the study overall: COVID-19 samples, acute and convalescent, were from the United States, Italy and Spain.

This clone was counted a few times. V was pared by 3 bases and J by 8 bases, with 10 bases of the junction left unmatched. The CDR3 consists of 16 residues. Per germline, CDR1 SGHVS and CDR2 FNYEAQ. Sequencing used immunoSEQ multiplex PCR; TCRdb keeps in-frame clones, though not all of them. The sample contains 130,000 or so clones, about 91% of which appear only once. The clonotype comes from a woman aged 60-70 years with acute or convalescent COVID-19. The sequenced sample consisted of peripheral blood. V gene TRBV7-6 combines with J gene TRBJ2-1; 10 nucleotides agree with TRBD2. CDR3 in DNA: TGTGCCAGCAGCTTGGGAGGGCTAGCGGGGGAGGATGAGCAGTTCTTC. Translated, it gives CASSLGGLAGEDEQFF. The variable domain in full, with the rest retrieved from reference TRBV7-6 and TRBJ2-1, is GAGVSQSPRYKVTKRGQDVALRCDPISGHVSLYWYRQALGQGPEFLTYFNYEAQQDKSGLPNDRFSAERPEGSISTLTIQRTEQRDSAMYRCASSLGGLAGEDEQFFGPGTRLTVL.